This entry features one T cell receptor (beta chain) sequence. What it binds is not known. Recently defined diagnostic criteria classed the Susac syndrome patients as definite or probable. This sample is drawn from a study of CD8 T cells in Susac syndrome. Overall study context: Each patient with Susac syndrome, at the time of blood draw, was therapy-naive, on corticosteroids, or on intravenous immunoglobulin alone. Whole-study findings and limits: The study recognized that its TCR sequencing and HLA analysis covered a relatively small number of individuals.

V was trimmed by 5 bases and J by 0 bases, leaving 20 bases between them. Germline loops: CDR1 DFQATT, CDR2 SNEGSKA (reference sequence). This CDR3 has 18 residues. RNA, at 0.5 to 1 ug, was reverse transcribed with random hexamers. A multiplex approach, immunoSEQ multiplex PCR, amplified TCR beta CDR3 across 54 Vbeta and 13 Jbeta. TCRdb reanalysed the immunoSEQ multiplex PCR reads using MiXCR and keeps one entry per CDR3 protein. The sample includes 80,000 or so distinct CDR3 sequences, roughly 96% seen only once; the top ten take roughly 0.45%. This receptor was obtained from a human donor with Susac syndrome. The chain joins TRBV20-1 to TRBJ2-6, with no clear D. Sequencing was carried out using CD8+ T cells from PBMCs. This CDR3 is CSALTSTGKLSGANVLTF. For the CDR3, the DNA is TGCAGTGCTTTGACATCAACCGGAAAGCTCTCTGGGGCCAACGTCCTGACTTTC.